The entry below gives a single T cell receptor (beta chain) sequence along with its context. The antigen remains unidentified. The CDR3 totals 14 residues. Germline CDR1 is SGHRS and CDR2 is YFSETQ. Trimming left V 4 bases short and J 10 bases short, with 19 bases between. These data originate in a study of cytomegalovirus exposure and HLA in healthy donors. Findings and limits, study-wide: A later analysis linked a missense DCLRE1C variant to TCR beta V- and J-gene trimming. According to a later analysis, most TCR beta chains associated with CMV appeared HLA-restricted.

The PCR ran on 60 Vbeta and 13 Jbeta primers. In the original processing: A later analysis counted roughly 74 million unique TCR beta chains, some 12 million shared. Sequencing was performed with immunoSEQ multiplex PCR; in TCRdb, only in-frame clones are kept and a portion is missing. That table gives V, J and clone size, and the DNA gave D and trimming. The table lists 100,000 to 120,000 clones, approximately 86% of them singletons. Sequenced input: PBMCs. This TCR was recovered from a man in his forties in good health and CMV-seronegative. The rearrangement links TRBV5-1 to TRBJ2-3; weak D call: TRBD2 (7 bases). CDR3 nucleotides: TGCGCCAGCAGCCCGGGGGGCTTGACTGGTGCGCAGTATTTT. Translating it yields CASSPGGLTGAQYF.